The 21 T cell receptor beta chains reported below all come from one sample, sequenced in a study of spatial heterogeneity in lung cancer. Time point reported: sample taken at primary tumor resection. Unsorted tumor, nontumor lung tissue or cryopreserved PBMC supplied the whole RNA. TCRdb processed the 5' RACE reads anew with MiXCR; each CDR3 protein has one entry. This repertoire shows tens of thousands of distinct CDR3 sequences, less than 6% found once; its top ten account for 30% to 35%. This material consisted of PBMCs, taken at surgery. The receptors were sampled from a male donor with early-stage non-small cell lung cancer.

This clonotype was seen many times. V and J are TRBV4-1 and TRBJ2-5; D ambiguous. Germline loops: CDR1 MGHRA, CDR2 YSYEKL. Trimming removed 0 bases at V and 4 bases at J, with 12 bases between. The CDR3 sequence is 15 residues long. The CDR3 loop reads CASSQDPRSAETQYF. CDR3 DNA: TGCGCCAGCAGCCAAGATCCACGCAGTGCAGAGACCCAGTACTTC.

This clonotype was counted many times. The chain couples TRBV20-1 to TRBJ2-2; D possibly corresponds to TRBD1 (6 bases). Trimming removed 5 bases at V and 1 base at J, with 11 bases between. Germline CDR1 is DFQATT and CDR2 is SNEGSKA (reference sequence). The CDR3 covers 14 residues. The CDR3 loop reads CSAVDRMNTGELFF. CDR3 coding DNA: TGCAGTGCTGTCGACAGGATGAACACCGGGGAGCTGTTTTTT.

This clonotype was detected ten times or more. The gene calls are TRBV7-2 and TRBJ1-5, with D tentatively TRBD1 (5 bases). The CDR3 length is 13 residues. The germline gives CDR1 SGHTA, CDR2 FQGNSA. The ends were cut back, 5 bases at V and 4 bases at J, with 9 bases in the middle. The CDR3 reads CASSPQGNQPQHF. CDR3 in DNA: TGTGCCAGCAGCCCCCAGGGAAATCAGCCCCAGCATTTT.

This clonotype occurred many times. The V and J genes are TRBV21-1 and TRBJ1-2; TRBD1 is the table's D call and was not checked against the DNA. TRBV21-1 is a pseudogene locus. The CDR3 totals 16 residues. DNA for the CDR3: TGTGCCAGCAGCGCCAACAGGGGGCCGCGAGCCTATGGCTACACCTTC. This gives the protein CASSANRGPRAYGYTF.

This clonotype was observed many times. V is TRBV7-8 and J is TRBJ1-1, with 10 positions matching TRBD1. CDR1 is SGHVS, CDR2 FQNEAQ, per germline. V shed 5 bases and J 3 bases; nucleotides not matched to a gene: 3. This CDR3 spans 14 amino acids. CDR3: CASSPGQGYTEAFF. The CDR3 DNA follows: TGTGCCAGCAGCCCGGGACAGGGGTACACTGAAGCTTTCTTT.

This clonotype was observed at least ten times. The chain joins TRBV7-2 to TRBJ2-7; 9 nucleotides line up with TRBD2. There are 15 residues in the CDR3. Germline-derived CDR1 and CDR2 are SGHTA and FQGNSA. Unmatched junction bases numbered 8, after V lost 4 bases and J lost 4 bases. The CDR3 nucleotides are TGTGCCAGCAGCTCTCTGGGCAGCGGGGGGTACGAGCAGTACTTC. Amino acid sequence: CASSSLGSGGYEQYF.

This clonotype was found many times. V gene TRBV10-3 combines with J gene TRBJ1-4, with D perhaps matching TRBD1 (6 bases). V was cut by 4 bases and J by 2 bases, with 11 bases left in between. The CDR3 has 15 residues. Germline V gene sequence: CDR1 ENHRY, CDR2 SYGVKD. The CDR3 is CAISGRGGTNEKLFF. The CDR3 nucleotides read TGTGCCATCAGTGGACGAGGGGGTACTAATGAAAAACTGTTTTTT.

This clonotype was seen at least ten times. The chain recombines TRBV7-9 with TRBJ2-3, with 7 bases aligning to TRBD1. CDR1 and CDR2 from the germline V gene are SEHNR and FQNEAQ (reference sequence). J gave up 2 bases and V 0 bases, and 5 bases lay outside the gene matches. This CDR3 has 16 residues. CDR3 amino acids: CASSLAGTALTDTQYF. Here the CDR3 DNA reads TGTGCCAGCAGCTTAGCAGGGACAGCCCTCACAGATACGCAGTATTTT.

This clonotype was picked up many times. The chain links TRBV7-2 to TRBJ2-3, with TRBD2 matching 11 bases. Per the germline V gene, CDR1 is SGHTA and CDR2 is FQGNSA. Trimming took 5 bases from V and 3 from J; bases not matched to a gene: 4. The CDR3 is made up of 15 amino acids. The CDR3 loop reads CASSTLAGVTDTQYF. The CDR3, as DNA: TGTGCCAGCAGCACACTAGCGGGAGTAACAGATACGCAGTATTTT.

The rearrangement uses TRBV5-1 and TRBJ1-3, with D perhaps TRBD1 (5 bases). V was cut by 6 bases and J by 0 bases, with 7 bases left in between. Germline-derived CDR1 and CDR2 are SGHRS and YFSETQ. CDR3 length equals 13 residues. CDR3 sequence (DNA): TGCGCCAGCAACCAGGGCTCTGGAAACACCATATATTTT. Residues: CASNQGSGNTIYF.

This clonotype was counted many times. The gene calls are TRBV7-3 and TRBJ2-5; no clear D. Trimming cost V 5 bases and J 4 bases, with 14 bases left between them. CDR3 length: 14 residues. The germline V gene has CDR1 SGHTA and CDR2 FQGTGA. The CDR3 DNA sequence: TGTGCCAGCAGCCCCCCCACCGCGCCAGAGACCCAGTACTTC. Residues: CASSPPTAPETQYF.

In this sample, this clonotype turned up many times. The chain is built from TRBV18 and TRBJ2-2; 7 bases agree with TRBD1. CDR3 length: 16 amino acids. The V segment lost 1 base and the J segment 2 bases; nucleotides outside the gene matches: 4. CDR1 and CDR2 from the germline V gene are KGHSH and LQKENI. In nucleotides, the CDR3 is TGTGCCAGCTCACCACAGAAAGGGGGCAACACCGGGGAGCTGTTTTTT. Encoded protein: CASSPQKGGNTGELFF. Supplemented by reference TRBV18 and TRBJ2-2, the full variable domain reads NAGVMQNPRHLVRRRGQEARLRCSPMKGHSHVYWYRQLPEEGLKFMVYLQKENIIDESGMPKERFSAEFPKEGPSILRIQQVVRGDSAAYFCASSPQKGGNTGELFFGEGSRLTVL.

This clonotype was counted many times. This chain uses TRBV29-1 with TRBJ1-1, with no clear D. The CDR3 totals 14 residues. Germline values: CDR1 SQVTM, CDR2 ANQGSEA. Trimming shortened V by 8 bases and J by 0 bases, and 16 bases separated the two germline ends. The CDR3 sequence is CSTPNGPLNTEAFF. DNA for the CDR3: TGCAGCACCCCGAACGGGCCTTTGAACACTGAAGCTTTCTTT.

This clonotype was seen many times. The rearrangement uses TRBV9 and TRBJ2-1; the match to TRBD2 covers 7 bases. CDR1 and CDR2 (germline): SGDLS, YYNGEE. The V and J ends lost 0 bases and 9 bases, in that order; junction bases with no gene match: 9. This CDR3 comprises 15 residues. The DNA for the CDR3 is TGTGCCAGCAGCGTAGAATTGCGGGGGAGTGGTGAGCAGTTCTTC. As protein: CASSVELRGSGEQFF.

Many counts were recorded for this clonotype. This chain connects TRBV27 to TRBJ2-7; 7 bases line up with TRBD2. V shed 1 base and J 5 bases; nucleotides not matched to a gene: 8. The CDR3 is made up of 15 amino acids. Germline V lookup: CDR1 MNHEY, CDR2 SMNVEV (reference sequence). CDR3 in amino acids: CASSLWGGIKNEQYF. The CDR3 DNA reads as TGTGCCAGCAGTTTATGGGGGGGGATCAAGAACGAGCAGTACTTC.

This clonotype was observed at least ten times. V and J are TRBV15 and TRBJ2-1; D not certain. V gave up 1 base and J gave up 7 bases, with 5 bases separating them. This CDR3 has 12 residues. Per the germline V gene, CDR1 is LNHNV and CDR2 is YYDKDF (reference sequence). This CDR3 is CATSRARNEQFF. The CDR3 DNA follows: TGTGCCACCAGCAGAGCGCGGAATGAGCAGTTCTTC. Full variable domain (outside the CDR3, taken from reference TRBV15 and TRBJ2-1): DAMVIQNPRYQVTQFGKPVTLSCSQTLNHNVMYWYQQKSSQAPKLLFHYYDKDFNNEADTPDNFQSRRPNTSFCFLDIRSPGLGDTAMYLCATSRARNEQFFGPGTRLTVL.

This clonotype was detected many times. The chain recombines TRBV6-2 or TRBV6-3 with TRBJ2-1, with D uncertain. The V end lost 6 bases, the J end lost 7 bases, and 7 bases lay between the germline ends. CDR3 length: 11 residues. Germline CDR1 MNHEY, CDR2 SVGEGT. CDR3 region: CASRERNEQFF. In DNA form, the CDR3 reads TGTGCCAGCAGGGAGAGGAATGAGCAGTTCTTC.

CDR3: CASTSYAPLDYGYTF. The CDR3 DNA sequence: TGTGCCAGCACCTCTTATGCGCCGCTAGACTATGGCTACACCTTC. V and J are TRBV12-3 or TRBV12-4 and TRBJ1-2; D not resolved. V dropped 7 bases and J dropped 3 bases, with 18 bases sitting between them. CDR3 length: 15 residues.

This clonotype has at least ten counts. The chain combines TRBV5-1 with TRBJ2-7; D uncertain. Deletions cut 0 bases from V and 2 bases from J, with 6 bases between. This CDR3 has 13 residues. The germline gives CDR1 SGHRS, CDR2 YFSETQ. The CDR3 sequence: CASSLVTTYEQYF. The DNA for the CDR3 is TGCGCCAGCAGCTTGGTAACGACCTACGAGCAGTACTTC.

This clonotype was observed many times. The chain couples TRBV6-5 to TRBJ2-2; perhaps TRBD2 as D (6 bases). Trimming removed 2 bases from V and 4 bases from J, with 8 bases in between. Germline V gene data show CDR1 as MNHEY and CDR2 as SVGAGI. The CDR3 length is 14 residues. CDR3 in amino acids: CASSYTSFTGELFF. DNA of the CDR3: TGTGCCAGCAGTTACACTAGCTTCACCGGGGAGCTGTTTTTT.

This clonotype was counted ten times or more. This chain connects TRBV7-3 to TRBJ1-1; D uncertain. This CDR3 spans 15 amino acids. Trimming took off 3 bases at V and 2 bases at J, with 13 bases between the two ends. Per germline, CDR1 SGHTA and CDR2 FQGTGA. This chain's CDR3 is CASSLYQLINTEAFF. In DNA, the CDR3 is TGTGCCAGCAGCTTGTACCAGCTGATAAACACTGAAGCTTTCTTT.